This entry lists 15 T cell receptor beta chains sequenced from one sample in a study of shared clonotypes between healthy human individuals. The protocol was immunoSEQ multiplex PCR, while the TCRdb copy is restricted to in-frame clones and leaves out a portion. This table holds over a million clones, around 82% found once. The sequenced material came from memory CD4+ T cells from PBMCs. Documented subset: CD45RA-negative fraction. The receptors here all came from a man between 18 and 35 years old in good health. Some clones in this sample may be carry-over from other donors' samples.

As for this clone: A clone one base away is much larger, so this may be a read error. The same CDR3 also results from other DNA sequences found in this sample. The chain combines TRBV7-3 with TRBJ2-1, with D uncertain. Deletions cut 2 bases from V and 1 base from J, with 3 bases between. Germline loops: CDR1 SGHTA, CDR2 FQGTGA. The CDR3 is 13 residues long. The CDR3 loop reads CASSLGSYNEQFF. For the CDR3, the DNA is TGTGCCAGCAGCTTAGGGTCCTACAATGAGCAGTTCTTC.

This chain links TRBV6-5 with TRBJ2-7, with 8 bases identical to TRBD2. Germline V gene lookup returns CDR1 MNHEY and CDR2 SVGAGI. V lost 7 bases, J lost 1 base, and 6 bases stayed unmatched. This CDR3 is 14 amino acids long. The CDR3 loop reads CASMPSGSSYEQYF. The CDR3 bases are TGTGCCAGCATGCCTAGCGGGTCGTCCTACGAGCAGTACTTC.

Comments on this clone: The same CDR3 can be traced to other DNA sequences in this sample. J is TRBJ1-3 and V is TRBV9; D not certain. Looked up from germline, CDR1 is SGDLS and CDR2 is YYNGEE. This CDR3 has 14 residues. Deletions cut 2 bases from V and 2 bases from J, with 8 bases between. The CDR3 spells CASSVGSPGNTIYF. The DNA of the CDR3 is TGTGCCAGCAGCGTTGGGAGCCCTGGAAACACCATATATTTT.

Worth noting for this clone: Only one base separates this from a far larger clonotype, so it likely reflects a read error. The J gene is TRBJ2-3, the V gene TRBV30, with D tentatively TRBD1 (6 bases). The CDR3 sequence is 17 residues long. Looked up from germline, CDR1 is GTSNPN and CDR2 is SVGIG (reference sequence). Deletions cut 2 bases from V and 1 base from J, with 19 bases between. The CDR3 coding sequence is TGTGCCTGGAGTCTATTTCGGACAGATACCCGCACAGATACGCAGTATTTT. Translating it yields CAWSLFRTDTRTDTQYF.

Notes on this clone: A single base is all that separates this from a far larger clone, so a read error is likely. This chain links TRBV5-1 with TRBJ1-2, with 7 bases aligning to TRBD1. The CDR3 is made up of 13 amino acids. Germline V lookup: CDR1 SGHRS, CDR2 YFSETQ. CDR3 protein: CASSPDRADGCTF. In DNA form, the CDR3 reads TGCGCCAGCAGCCCCGACAGGGCTGATGGCTGCACCTTC.

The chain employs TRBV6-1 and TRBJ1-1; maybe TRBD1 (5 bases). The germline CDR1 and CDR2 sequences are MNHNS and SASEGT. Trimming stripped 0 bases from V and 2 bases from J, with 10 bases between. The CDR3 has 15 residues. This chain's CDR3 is CASSEAAGFNTEAFF. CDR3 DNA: TGTGCCAGCAGTGAAGCCGCAGGGTTCAACACTGAAGCTTTCTTT.

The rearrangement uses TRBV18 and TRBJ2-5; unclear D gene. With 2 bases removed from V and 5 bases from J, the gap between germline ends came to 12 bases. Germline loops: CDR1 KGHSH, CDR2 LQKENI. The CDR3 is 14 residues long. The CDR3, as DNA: TGTGCCAGCTCACCAGGGCATGGCAGGGAGACCCAGTACTTC. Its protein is CASSPGHGRETQYF. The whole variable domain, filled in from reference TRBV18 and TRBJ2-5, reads NAGVMQNPRHLVRRRGQEARLRCSPMKGHSHVYWYRQLPEEGLKFMVYLQKENIIDESGMPKERFSAEFPKEGPSILRIQQVVRGDSAAYFCASSPGHGRETQYFGPGTRLLVL.

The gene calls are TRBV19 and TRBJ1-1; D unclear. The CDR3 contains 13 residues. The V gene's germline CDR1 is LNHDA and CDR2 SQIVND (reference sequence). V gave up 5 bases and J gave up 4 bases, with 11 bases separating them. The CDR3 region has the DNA TGTGCCAGTAGTGGAACAGCCCTCACTGAAGCTTTCTTT. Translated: CASSGTALTEAFF.

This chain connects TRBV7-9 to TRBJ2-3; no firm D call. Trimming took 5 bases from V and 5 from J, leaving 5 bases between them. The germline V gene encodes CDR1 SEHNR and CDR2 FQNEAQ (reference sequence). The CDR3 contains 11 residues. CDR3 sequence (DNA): TGTGCCAGCAGCCCTCAAGATACGCAGTATTTT. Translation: CASSPQDTQYF.

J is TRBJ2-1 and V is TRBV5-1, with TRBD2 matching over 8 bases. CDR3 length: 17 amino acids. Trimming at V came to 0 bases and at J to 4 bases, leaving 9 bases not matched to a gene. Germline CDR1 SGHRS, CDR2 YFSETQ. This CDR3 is CASSLGVPGGLYNEQFF. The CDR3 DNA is TGCGCCAGCAGCTTGGGGGTACCGGGAGGGTTGTACAATGAGCAGTTCTTC.

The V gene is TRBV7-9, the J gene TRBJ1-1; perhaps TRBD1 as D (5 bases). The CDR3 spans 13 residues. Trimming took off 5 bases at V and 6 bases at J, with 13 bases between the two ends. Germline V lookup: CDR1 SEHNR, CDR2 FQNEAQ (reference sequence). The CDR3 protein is CASSPGGGAEAFF. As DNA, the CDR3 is TGTGCCAGCAGCCCCGGGGGGGGAGCTGAAGCTTTCTTT.

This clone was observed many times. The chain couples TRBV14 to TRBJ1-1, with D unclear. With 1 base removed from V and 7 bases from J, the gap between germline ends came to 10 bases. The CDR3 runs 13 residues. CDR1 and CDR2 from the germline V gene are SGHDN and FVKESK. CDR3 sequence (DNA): TGTGCCAGCAGCCAAGTAAAACCGGTTGAAGCTTTCTTT. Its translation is CASSQVKPVEAFF.

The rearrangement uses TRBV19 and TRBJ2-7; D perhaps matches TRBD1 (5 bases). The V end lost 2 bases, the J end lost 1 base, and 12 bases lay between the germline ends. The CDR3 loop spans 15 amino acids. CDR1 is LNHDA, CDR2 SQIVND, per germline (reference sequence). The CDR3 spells CASSISQGRSYEQYF. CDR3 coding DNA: TGTGCCAGTAGTATATCCCAGGGAAGGTCCTACGAGCAGTACTTC.

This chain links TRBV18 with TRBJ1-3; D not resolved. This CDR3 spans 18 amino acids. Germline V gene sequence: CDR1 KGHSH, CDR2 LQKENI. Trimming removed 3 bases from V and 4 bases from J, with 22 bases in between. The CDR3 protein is CASSPTYASIRPGNTIYF. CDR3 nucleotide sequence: TGTGCCAGCTCACCCACCTATGCGTCGATTCGTCCCGGAAACACCATATATTTT. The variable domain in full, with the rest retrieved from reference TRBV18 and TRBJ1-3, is NAGVMQNPRHLVRRRGQEARLRCSPMKGHSHVYWYRQLPEEGLKFMVYLQKENIIDESGMPKERFSAEFPKEGPSILRIQQVVRGDSAAYFCASSPTYASIRPGNTIYFGEGSWLTVV.

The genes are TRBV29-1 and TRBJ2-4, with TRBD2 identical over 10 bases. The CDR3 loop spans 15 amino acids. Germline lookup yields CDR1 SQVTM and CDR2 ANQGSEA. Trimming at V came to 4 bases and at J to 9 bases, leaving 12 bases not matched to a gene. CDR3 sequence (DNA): TGCAGCGTTGCAAATGGCCTAGCGGGAGTTGGCATTCAGTACTTC. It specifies CSVANGLAGVGIQYF.